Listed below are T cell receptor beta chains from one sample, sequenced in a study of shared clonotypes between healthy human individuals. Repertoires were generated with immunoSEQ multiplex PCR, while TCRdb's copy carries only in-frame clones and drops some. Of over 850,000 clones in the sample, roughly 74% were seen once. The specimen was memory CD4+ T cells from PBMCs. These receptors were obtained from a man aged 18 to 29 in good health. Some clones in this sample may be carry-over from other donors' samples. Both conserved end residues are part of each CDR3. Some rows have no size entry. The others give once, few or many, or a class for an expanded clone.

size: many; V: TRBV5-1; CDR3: CASSAGPSGELFF
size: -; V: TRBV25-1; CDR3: CASGVRGLSDTYRYEQYF
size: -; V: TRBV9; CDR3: CASSVLQGRGETQYF
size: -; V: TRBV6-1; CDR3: CASSLIGVADTQYF
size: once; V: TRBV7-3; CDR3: CASSLQGLQNTGELFF
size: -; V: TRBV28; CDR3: CASSPPSGSLEAFF
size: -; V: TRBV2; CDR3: CASTTGGRRELFF
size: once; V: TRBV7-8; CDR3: CASSFLRGLQETQYF
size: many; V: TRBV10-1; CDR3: CASSETVNTEAFF
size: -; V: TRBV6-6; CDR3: CASSTPPVF
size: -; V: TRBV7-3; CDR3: CASSQLTGSETQYF
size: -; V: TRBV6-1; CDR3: CASMRQGIATQYF
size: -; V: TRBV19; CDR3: CASSIRSNEKLFF
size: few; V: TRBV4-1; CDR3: CASSQDRYSNQPQHF
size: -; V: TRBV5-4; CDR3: CASSHGGSGMVGTDTQYF
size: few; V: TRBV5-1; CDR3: CASSLLADYEQYF
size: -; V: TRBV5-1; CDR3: CASSTDRGNTEAFF
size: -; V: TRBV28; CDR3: CASNSGGFSGNTIYF
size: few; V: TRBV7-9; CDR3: CASSRKAGGHLGDEQFF
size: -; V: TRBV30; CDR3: CAWRLAGHAYEQYF
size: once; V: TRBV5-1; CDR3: CASSVNVGLGGQETQYF
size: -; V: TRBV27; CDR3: CASRTWSNEKLFF
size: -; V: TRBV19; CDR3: CASSQGLIYGYTF
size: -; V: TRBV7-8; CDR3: CASSPLGQGGNTGELFF
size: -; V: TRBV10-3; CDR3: CAISDPETGSNEKLFF
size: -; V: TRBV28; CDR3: CASSPGGGDTPREQYF
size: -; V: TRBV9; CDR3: CASSATGTSGYNEQFF
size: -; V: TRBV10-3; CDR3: CAISALREGLGETQYF
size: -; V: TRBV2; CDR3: CASSGSSGTYNEQFF
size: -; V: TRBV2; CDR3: CASSEALRQGEQFF
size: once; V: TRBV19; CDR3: CATRGDQPQHF
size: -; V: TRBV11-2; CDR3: CASSLESGGVLGEQYF
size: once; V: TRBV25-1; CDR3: CASSEYAGGEAFF
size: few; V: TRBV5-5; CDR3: CASSFQTTGELFF
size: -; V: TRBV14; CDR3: CASSQGLAGVITDTQYF
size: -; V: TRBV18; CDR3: CASSPKQGGGGNQPQHF
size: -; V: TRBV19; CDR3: CASSEQGALRYTF
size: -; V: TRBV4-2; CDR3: CASSQDSSGANVLTF
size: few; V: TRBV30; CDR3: CAWRQGKTEAFF
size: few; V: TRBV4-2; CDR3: CASSQESAAHYEQYF
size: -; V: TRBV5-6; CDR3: CASSLYGGANTGELFF
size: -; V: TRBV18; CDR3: CASSRTGLEETQYF
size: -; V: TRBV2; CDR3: CASSPVRASGNQPQHF
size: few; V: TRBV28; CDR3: CASSLFGGTSYNEQFF
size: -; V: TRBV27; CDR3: CASSLSTAGSSYNEQFF
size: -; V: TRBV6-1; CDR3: CASNPHVGGNQPQHF
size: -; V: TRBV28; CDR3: CASSEGTDSYEQYF
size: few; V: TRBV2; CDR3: CASSEMTDTQYF
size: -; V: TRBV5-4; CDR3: CASSPLLAGINEQFF
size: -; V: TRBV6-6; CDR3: CASSYSGGGTEAFF
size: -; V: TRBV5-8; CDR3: CANSLGQRGQETQYF
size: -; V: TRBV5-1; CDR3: CASSSSGQVYNEQFF
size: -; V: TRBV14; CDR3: CASSQRDRNTIYF
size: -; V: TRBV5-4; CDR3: CASSKPSATSLNEQFF
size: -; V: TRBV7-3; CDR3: CASSLRTPPDTQYF